This T cell receptor (beta chain) was sequenced in a study of blood T cell repertoires in COVID-19. This table comes from immunoSEQ multiplex PCR, and its TCRdb copy is limited to in-frame clones, with some not included. Seen here are 150,000 to 200,000 clones, 70% to 90% observed once, and the top ten hold under 6%. Trimming at V came to 4 bases and at J to 8 bases, leaving 2 bases not matched to a gene. This CDR3 is 13 amino acids long. Germline CDR1 is SGDLS and CDR2 is YYNGEE. The J gene is TRBJ2-3, the V gene TRBV9; TRBD2 matches 12 bases. Sample: peripheral blood. The TCR originated in a woman between 45 and 65 years old with COVID-19, enrolled during active disease. The CDR3 DNA reads TGTGCCAGCAGCCAACTAGCGGGGGGTACGCAGTATTTT. Protein sequence: CASSQLAGGTQYF.